These 3 T cell receptor beta chains originate from one sample sequenced in a study of OX40 agonist ivuxolimab in advanced cancers. The protocol was immunoSEQ multiplex PCR, while the TCRdb copy is restricted to in-frame clones and leaves out a portion. Among about 81,000 clones listed, approximately 90% were seen once. The sample here was CD4+ or CD8+ T cells sorted from blood, taken in a trial of the OX40 agonist ivuxolimab. The source is an adult with an advanced solid tumor such as melanoma, head and neck, liver or kidney cancer.

About this clone itself: An end of the junction differs from the germline gene, which may be a read error. In nucleotides, the CDR3 is TGTGCCAGCAGTTTAGCTTTTGGACAGAACACCGGGGAGCTGTTTTTT. Its protein is CASSLAFGQNTGELFF. The V call is TRBV7-6, the J call TRBJ2-2, with D possibly TRBD1 on 5 matching bases. The germline V gene has CDR1 SGHVS and CDR2 FNYEAQ. This CDR3 is built from 16 residues. The entire variable domain, with the rest obtained from reference TRBV7-6 and TRBJ2-2, is as follows: GAGVSQSPRYKVTKRGQDVALRCDPISGHVSLYWYRQALGQGPEFLTYFNYEAQQDKSGLPNDRFSAERPEGSISTLTIQRTEQRDSAMYRCASSLAFGQNTGELFFGEGSRLTVL.

This chain uses TRBV19 with TRBJ1-2, with D maybe TRBD1 (6 bases). The V and J ends lost 3 bases and 1 base respectively, with 18 bases between them. This CDR3 has 17 amino acids. CDR1 and CDR2 (germline): LNHDA, SQIVND (reference sequence). In nucleotides, the CDR3 is TGTGCCAGTAGTATCGACCCGCAGACAGGTGTTAACTATGGCTACACCTTC. As protein: CASSIDPQTGVNYGYTF.

The rearrangement joins TRBV18 to TRBJ1-3; D is unresolved. The V end was cut by 6 bases, the J end by 4 bases, with 19 bases between. Germline V gives CDR1 KGHSH, CDR2 LQKENI. There are 16 residues in the CDR3. CDR3 bases: TGTGCCAGCTCTCCCTTGAGGGAAGCAGGAGGAAACACCATATATTTT. This translates into CASSPLREAGGNTIYF.